These 17 T cell receptor beta chains share one sample of origin, sequenced in a study of cytomegalovirus exposure and HLA in healthy donors. The PCR had 60 Vbeta and 13 Jbeta primers. The assay was immunoSEQ multiplex PCR, and TCRdb's table has in-frame clones only and misses some. The sample has around 130,000 clones. Sequencing used PBMCs. The receptors here all came from a woman in her sixties in good health and CMV-seronegative.

This sequence joins TRBV27 and TRBJ2-7, with a weak D call TRBD2 (5 bases). CDR1 is MNHEY and CDR2 is SMNVEV in the germline V gene (reference sequence). The CDR3 spans 13 residues. V was pared by 4 bases and J by 5 bases, with 12 bases between. CDR3 loop: CASSSAGVNEQYF. CDR3 in DNA: TGTGCCAGCAGTTCTGCCGGGGTTAACGAGCAGTACTTC.

This chain joins TRBV18 and TRBJ2-7; 7 positions match TRBD1. Germline lookup yields CDR1 KGHSH and CDR2 LQKENI. Germline trimming cut 8 bases from V and 7 bases from J; bases unmatched to any gene: 11. The CDR3 runs to 13 residues. The CDR3 here is CASTADRAGEQYF. Here the CDR3 DNA reads TGTGCCAGCACAGCAGACAGGGCAGGTGAGCAGTACTTC. The full variable domain, rest sourced from reference TRBV18 and TRBJ2-7, is NAGVMQNPRHLVRRRGQEARLRCSPMKGHSHVYWYRQLPEEGLKFMVYLQKENIIDESGMPKERFSAEFPKEGPSILRIQQVVRGDSAAYFCASTADRAGEQYFGPGTRLTVT.

The CDR3 here is CASSFRQDPNYGYTF. The CDR3 region has the DNA TGTGCCAGCAGCTTCCGACAGGACCCTAACTATGGCTACACCTTC. This sequence joins TRBV7-8 and TRBJ1-2; possible D gene TRBD1, 6 bases. CDR1 is SGHVS, CDR2 FQNEAQ, per germline. Trimming pared 3 bases from V and 0 bases from J, leaving 11 bases between. The length of the CDR3 is 15 residues.

This chain connects TRBV27 to TRBJ1-2; no definite D call. The germline CDR1 and CDR2 sequences are MNHEY and SMNVEV (reference sequence). The CDR3 totals 14 residues. The V and J ends lost 4 bases and 3 bases respectively, with 12 bases between them. CDR3 amino acids: CASSSPGSDYGYTF. The CDR3 nucleotides are TGTGCCAGCAGTTCCCCGGGATCAGACTATGGCTACACCTTC.

The CDR3 DNA reads as TGTGCCAGCAGCTTACAGGGAATGAACACTGAAGCTTTCTTT. As protein: CASSLQGMNTEAFF. The chain links TRBV11-2 to TRBJ1-1, with D maybe TRBD1 (5 bases). The CDR3 runs 14 residues. V was cut by 2 bases and J by 0 bases, with 7 bases left in between. Germline CDR1 SGHAT, CDR2 FQNNGV.

J is TRBJ2-3 and V is TRBV27; 8 bases are a match to TRBD1. The V and J ends lost 3 bases and 2 bases, in that order; junction bases with no gene match: 13. The CDR3 is made up of 18 amino acids. CDR1 and CDR2 from the germline V gene are MNHEY and SMNVEV (reference sequence). This CDR3 is CASSFTGQGLRFTDTQYF. For the CDR3, the DNA is TGTGCCAGCAGTTTTACCGGACAGGGTCTCAGATTCACAGATACGCAGTATTTT.

The chain carries TRBV4-1 and TRBJ2-7; 11 bases map to TRBD2. Germline CDR1 reads MGHRA; CDR2 reads YSYEKL. Trimming took 5 bases from V and 0 from J; bases not matched to a gene: 15. There are 19 residues in the CDR3. The CDR3 bases are TGCGCCAGCAGCAAATGGCCACTAGCGGGGGACGTACACTCCTACGAGCAGTACTTC. The encoded protein is CASSKWPLAGDVHSYEQYF.

The CDR3 spells CASRAGTTNEKLFF. The DNA for the CDR3 is TGTGCCAGCAGAGCCGGGACAACTAATGAAAAACTGTTTTTT. The V and J genes are TRBV27 and TRBJ1-4; D gene ambiguous. Germline lookup yields CDR1 MNHEY and CDR2 SMNVEV (reference sequence). The length of the CDR3 is 14 residues. Trimming left V 6 bases short and J 0 bases short, with 8 bases between.

The V call is TRBV5-1, the J call TRBJ2-2, with 7 nucleotides matching TRBD2. CDR1 and CDR2 (germline): SGHRS, YFSETQ. CDR3 size: 14 residues. Losses at the gene ends were 7 bases for V and 6 bases for J; bases not matched to a gene: 9. Here the CDR3 DNA reads TGCGCCAGCGGCACAGGTGCGGGGGCCGGGGAGCTGTTTTTT. Protein sequence: CASGTGAGAGELFF.

CDR3 DNA sequence: TGTGCCAGCAGTTCCCGAGGCGCGGGACAGGGAAACACCATATATTTT. Translating gives CASSSRGAGQGNTIYF. V gene TRBV28 combines with J gene TRBJ1-3; 7 bases agree with TRBD1. Germline assignment: CDR1 MDHEN and CDR2 SYDVKM. The V segment lost 4 bases and the J segment 4 bases; nucleotides outside the gene matches: 10. The CDR3 covers 16 residues.

The V call is TRBV5-1, the J call TRBJ1-2; 9 bases line up with TRBD1. Losses at the gene ends were 4 bases for V and 4 bases for J; bases not matched to a gene: 2. CDR3 size: 13 residues. Germline V gene lookup returns CDR1 SGHRS and CDR2 YFSETQ. This CDR3 is CASSTGGRYGYTF. As DNA, the CDR3 is TGCGCCAGCAGCACAGGGGGCCGCTATGGCTACACCTTC.

The DNA of the CDR3 is TGTGCCAGCAGCCAAGACAGGGATGGCTACACCTTC. It yields the protein CASSQDRDGYTF. The chain links TRBV14 to TRBJ1-2, with D possibly being TRBD1 (5 bases). The CDR3 consists of 12 residues. Germline V gene sequence: CDR1 SGHDN, CDR2 FVKESK. V lost 0 bases and J 6 bases, leaving 5 bases between the germline ends.

This chain connects TRBV19 to TRBJ1-2; 8 bases match TRBD1. Trimming cost V 5 bases and J 7 bases; bases outside gene matches: 6. Germline loops: CDR1 LNHDA, CDR2 SQIVND (reference sequence). CDR3 length: 13 amino acids. Here the CDR3 reads CASSPQGATGYTF. CDR3 coding DNA: TGTGCCAGTAGTCCTCAGGGGGCGACTGGCTACACCTTC.

The V and J genes are TRBV5-1 and TRBJ1-3; D is perhaps TRBD1 (5 bases). Germline CDR1 reads SGHRS; CDR2 reads YFSETQ. V was trimmed by 7 bases and J by 3 bases, leaving 20 bases between them. The CDR3 extends over 16 amino acids. As DNA, the CDR3 is TGCGCCAGCCGACCGGGCCCTTCGGGGGATGGAAACACCATATATTTT. Residues: CASRPGPSGDGNTIYF.

This rearrangement joins TRBV2 to TRBJ1-2, with D unresolved. CDR3 length equals 14 residues. V was cut by 6 bases and J by 1 base, with 12 bases left in between. CDR1 SNHLY and CDR2 FYNNEI come from the germline V gene. The CDR3 protein is CASSRQTLNYGYTF. DNA for the CDR3: TGTGCCAGCAGCCGACAAACCCTTAACTATGGCTACACCTTC.

On this clone itself: One junction end does not reproduce the germline sequence, and a read error may be involved. The V call is TRBV9, the J call TRBJ2-3; D perhaps matches TRBD2 (5 bases). The germline V gene encodes CDR1 SGDLS and CDR2 YYNGEE. This CDR3 has 15 residues. The CDR3 sequence: CASSTSSGSIDTQYF. In DNA, the CDR3 is TGTGCCAGCAGCACGTCGTCGGGAAGCATAGATACGCAGTATTTT.

The V call is TRBV28, the J call TRBJ1-6, with D perhaps TRBD1 (6 bases). The V and J ends lost 6 bases and 9 bases respectively, with 18 bases between them. Germline CDR1 reads MDHEN; CDR2 reads SYDVKM. There are 15 residues in the CDR3. CDR3 DNA: TGTGCCAGCAGCTCACCAGTGAGGGGGGGTTCACCCCTCCACTTT. Protein: CASSSPVRGGSPLHF.